This T cell receptor (beta chain) was captured in a study of T cell responses to AZD1222 COVID-19 vaccine. General observations from the study: Close to half of spike-specific TCRs reportedly recognize unmutated variant regions. Donors were chiefly white British, with a greater number of females, and clonal diversity was perhaps underestimated. Only after the peak T cell response were repertoires sampled.

Both about-4-week and about-12-week second-dose recipients were combined. Trimming removed 6 bases from V and 3 bases from J, with 18 bases in between. The CDR3 runs to 15 residues. Per germline, CDR1 SGHNT and CDR2 YYREEE (reference sequence). This table comes from immunoSEQ multiplex PCR, and its TCRdb copy is limited to in-frame clones, with some not included. The table shows approximately 26,000 clones, with approximately 85% occurring only once. As to this clone: What it binds is not known.

The chain employs TRBV5-4 and TRBJ1-2, with D perhaps matching TRBD1 (5 bases). The receptor comes from an adult who received the AZD1222 COVID-19 vaccine. The sequenced sample was peripheral blood, obtained 28 days after the second AZD1222 dose. Here the CDR3 reads CASTSKPDSHYGYTF. CDR3 bases: TGTGCCAGCACCTCCAAACCCGACAGTCACTATGGCTACACCTTC. The whole variable domain, remainder taken from reference TRBV5-4 and TRBJ1-2, is ETGVTQSPTHLIKTRGQQVTLRCSSQSGHNTVSWYQQALGQGPQFIFQYYREEENGRGNFPPRFSGLQFPNYSSELNVNALELDDSALYLCASTSKPDSHYGYTFGSGTRLTVV.